This entry lists 16 T cell receptor beta chains sequenced from one sample in a study of T cell responses to AZD1222 COVID-19 vaccine. Clones were read by immunoSEQ multiplex PCR, and TCRdb kept only the in-frame ones, dropping some. The sample holds under 75,000 clones, 85% seen once. The sequenced sample was peripheral blood, obtained on day 0 of AZD1222 vaccination. Receptors were obtained from an adult in good health.

The chain joins TRBV10-1 to TRBJ2-5; perhaps D is TRBD1 or TRBD2 (5 bases each). V was cut by 5 bases and J by 7 bases, with 17 bases left in between. Germline V CDR1 and CDR2: WNHNN, SYGVQD (reference sequence). This CDR3 is 14 amino acids long. The CDR3 here is CASSFGTPGGTQYF. CDR3 DNA: TGCGCCAGCAGTTTTGGGACCCCTGGGGGGACCCAGTACTTC.

This clone came up once. The chain is built from TRBV5-1 and TRBJ2-7, with no clear D. The CDR3 is made up of 18 amino acids. Germline CDR1 and CDR2: SGHRS and YFSETQ. The V end was cut by 0 bases, the J end by 1 base, with 20 bases between. CDR3 sequence: CASSLAFIGRVQSYEQYF. For the CDR3, the DNA is TGCGCCAGCAGCTTGGCCTTTATTGGTAGGGTTCAATCCTACGAGCAGTACTTC. The full variable domain, with the rest looked up from reference TRBV5-1 and TRBJ2-7, is KAGVTQTPRYLIKTRGQQVTLSCSPISGHRSVSWYQQTPGQGLQFLFEYFSETQRNKGNFPGRFSGRQFSNSRSEMNVSTLELGDSALYLCASSLAFIGRVQSYEQYFGPGTRLTVT.

This chain connects TRBV5-6 to TRBJ1-1; D gene unclear. Trimming took 2 bases from V and 1 from J, leaving 6 bases between them. The CDR3 is 13 residues long. Per the germline V gene, CDR1 is SGHDT and CDR2 is YYEEEE. The DNA of the CDR3 is TGTGCCAGCAGCTTCCGACAGAACACTGAAGCTTTCTTT. This sequence encodes CASSFRQNTEAFF. Full variable domain (remainder filled in from reference TRBV5-6 and TRBJ1-1): DAGVTQSPTHLIKTRGQQVTLRCSPKSGHDTVSWYQQALGQGPQFIFQYYEEEERQRGNFPDRFSGHQFPNYSSELNVNALLLGDSALYLCASSFRQNTEAFFGQGTRLTVV.

This clone was counted a single time. V is TRBV19 and J is TRBJ2-2; no reliable D call. This CDR3 region has 16 residues. Trimming stripped 3 bases from V and 5 bases from J, with 16 bases between. Germline V gene data show CDR1 as LNHDA and CDR2 as SQIVND (reference sequence). The CDR3 DNA sequence: TGTGCCAGTAGTATGGGCCGTTTAGGGATAACCGGGGAGCTGTTTTTT. The encoded protein is CASSMGRLGITGELFF. The full variable domain, rest sourced from reference TRBV19 and TRBJ2-2, is DGGITQSPKYLFRKEGQNVTLSCEQNLNHDAMYWYRQDPGQGLRLIYYSQIVNDFQKGDIAEGYSVSREKKESFPLTVTSAQKNPTAFYLCASSMGRLGITGELFFGEGSRLTVL.

The chain is built from TRBV19 and TRBJ2-3; tentative D call: TRBD1 (5 bases). The CDR3 totals 14 residues. CDR1 and CDR2 from the germline V gene are LNHDA and SQIVND (reference sequence). Trimming shortened V by 10 bases and J by 1 base, and 15 bases separated the two germline ends. CDR3 sequence: CATQGPRGTDTQYF. The CDR3 DNA sequence: TGTGCCACGCAGGGCCCCCGGGGCACAGATACGCAGTATTTT.

This clone was counted only a few times. V and J are TRBV6-4 and TRBJ1-6; D is ambiguous. The CDR3 extends over 13 amino acids. Trimming took off 2 bases at V and 10 bases at J, with 9 bases between the two ends. Germline V gene data show CDR1 as MRHNA and CDR2 as SNTAGT. The CDR3 loop reads CASSDTRTSPLHF. The CDR3 nucleotides are TGTGCCAGCAGTGACACGCGTACCTCACCCCTCCACTTT.

In this sample, this clone turned up a few times. J is TRBJ2-7 and V is TRBV5-5; D is perhaps TRBD1 (6 bases). This CDR3 comprises 13 residues. The V gene's germline CDR1 is SGHKS and CDR2 YYEKEE (reference sequence). V shed 3 bases and J shed 4 bases, with 11 bases lying between them. The CDR3 sequence: CASSSFDRYEQYF. CDR3 coding DNA: TGTGCCAGCAGCTCGTTCGACAGGTACGAGCAGTACTTC.

V gene TRBV6-5 combines with J gene TRBJ1-2, with D possibly matching TRBD1 (5 bases). Germline CDR1 and CDR2: MNHEY and SVGAGI. V was clipped by 0 bases and J by 1 base, with 12 bases between them. The CDR3 is 16 residues long. The CDR3 protein is CASSYSRGVFNYGYTF. The DNA of the CDR3 is TGTGCCAGCAGTTACTCTAGGGGCGTCTTTAACTATGGCTACACCTTC.

The table lists this clone with a few counts. This CDR3 reads CASSRYGAVGGNEQFF. The CDR3 DNA follows: TGTGCCAGCAGCCGCTATGGCGCAGTAGGAGGCAATGAGCAGTTCTTC. The chain recombines TRBV11-2 with TRBJ2-1, with D perhaps TRBD2 (5 bases). The germline gives CDR1 SGHAT, CDR2 FQNNGV. CDR3 size: 16 residues. V lost 5 bases and J lost 6, with 20 bases in between.

The chain carries TRBV29-1 and TRBJ2-1, with 13 bases matching TRBD2. Trimming cost V 1 base and J 8 bases; bases outside gene matches: 11. The V gene's germline CDR1 is SQVTM and CDR2 ANQGSEA. This CDR3 is built from 17 residues. The CDR3: CSVEGTSGSLSLYEQFF. Here the CDR3 DNA reads TGCAGCGTTGAAGGGACTAGCGGGAGCCTCTCGCTATATGAGCAGTTCTTC.

This clone has a single count. Here the CDR3 DNA reads TGTGCCAGTAGTGCTAGCGGGGATTCACCCCTCCACTTT. As protein: CASSASGDSPLHF. This rearrangement joins TRBV19 to TRBJ1-6; D call uncertain. Germline values: CDR1 LNHDA, CDR2 SQIVND (reference sequence). V was cut by 5 bases and J by 8 bases, with 10 bases left in between. This CDR3 comprises 13 residues.

The J gene is TRBJ1-2, the V gene TRBV19, with a weak D call TRBD1 (6 bases). Germline V gene lookup returns CDR1 LNHDA and CDR2 SQIVND (reference sequence). CDR3 size: 12 residues. V was trimmed by 5 bases and J by 3 bases, leaving 7 bases between them. The DNA of the CDR3 is TGTGCCAGTAGTGACAGGTACTATGGCTACACCTTC. Translation gives CASSDRYYGYTF.

The rearrangement links TRBV29-1 to TRBJ2-2, with TRBD1 matching 8 bases. Trimming removed 6 bases from V and 4 bases from J; junction bases left unmatched: 1. Looked up from germline, CDR1 is SQVTM and CDR2 is ANQGSEA. The CDR3 consists of 12 residues. DNA for the CDR3: TGCAGCGTAGACAGGGGCACCGGGGAGCTGTTTTTT. This sequence encodes CSVDRGTGELFF.

This clone has a single count. The chain couples TRBV7-2 to TRBJ2-5; 9 positions match TRBD2. CDR3 size: 16 residues. Germline assignment: CDR1 SGHTA and CDR2 FQGNSA. The junction had 11 bases not matched to a gene; V was cut back by 5 bases and J by 4 bases. The CDR3: CASSPTGTSSSETQYF. The CDR3 DNA reads TGTGCCAGCAGCCCAACCGGGACTAGCTCATCAGAGACCCAGTACTTC.

This clone was found once. The gene calls are TRBV7-2 and TRBJ2-1; D remains unclear. The ends were cut back, 2 bases at V and 7 bases at J, with 9 bases in the middle. The CDR3 has 13 amino acids. Germline-derived CDR1 and CDR2 are SGHTA and FQGNSA. CDR3: CASSLTRLNEQFF. In DNA, the CDR3 is TGTGCCAGCAGCTTAACGCGGTTAAATGAGCAGTTCTTC.

The chain employs TRBV29-1 and TRBJ1-1; D uncertain. The CDR3 runs to 10 residues. The V and J ends lost 7 bases and 0 bases respectively, with 3 bases between them. Germline-derived CDR1 and CDR2 are SQVTM and ANQGSEA. CDR3 sequence reads: CSAMNTEAFF. The CDR3, as DNA: TGCAGCGCTATGAACACTGAAGCTTTCTTT.